The 17 T cell receptor beta chains below come from one sample, sequenced in a study of PD-L1 blockade in urothelial cancer. Sequencing was performed with immunoSEQ multiplex PCR; in TCRdb, only in-frame clones are kept and a portion is missing. Among about 43,000 clones listed, approximately 90% were seen once. Sequenced here: PBMCs, sampled around atezolizumab (anti-PD-L1) treatment. All receptors derive from a woman in her sixties or seventies with urothelial cancer.

This clone was seen a few times. The J gene is TRBJ2-2, the V gene TRBV10-1, with a possible D match to TRBD1 (5 bases). The CDR3 sequence is 13 residues long. V lost 3 bases to trimming and J lost 6 bases, with 8 bases between them. Germline V lookup: CDR1 WNHNN, CDR2 SYGVQD (reference sequence). The CDR3 loop is CASSEGASGELFF. The DNA for the CDR3 is TGCGCCAGCAGTGAAGGGGCGTCCGGGGAGCTGTTTTTT.

This chain uses TRBV10-3 with TRBJ1-2; D is unclear. V was shortened by 2 bases and J by 0 bases, with 16 bases between the two germline ends. The length of the CDR3 is 17 residues. The germline V gene has CDR1 ENHRY and CDR2 SYGVKD. The CDR3 protein is CAISEIPQAASNYGYTF. The DNA of the CDR3 is TGTGCCATCAGTGAGATCCCCCAGGCAGCCTCTAACTATGGCTACACCTTC.

CDR3 in DNA: TGTGCCAGCAGCACCCGGACTAGCTCCTACAATGAGCAGTTCTTC. Residues: CASSTRTSSYNEQFF. The chain recombines TRBV27 with TRBJ2-1, with 7 bases identical to TRBD2. V was clipped by 6 bases and J by 0 bases; unmatched bases: 5. The CDR3 loop spans 15 amino acids. Looked up from germline, CDR1 is MNHEY and CDR2 is SMNVEV (reference sequence).

V usage is TRBV5-4 and J usage is TRBJ1-6; unclear D gene. The germline V and J ends were trimmed by 0 bases and 6 bases, with 13 bases remaining between them. This CDR3 has 16 residues. CDR1 is SGHNT and CDR2 is YYREEE in the germline V gene (reference sequence). The CDR3, as DNA: TGTGCCAGCAGCTTGGAAGGGAGGCTTAGTAATTCACCCCTCCACTTT. Residues: CASSLEGRLSNSPLHF.

V usage is TRBV4-3 and J usage is TRBJ2-7; D gene ambiguous. Trimming cost V 0 bases and J 2 bases, with 11 bases left between them. The CDR3 contains 15 residues. Germline V lookup: CDR1 LGHNA, CDR2 YSLEER. CDR3 nucleotide sequence: TGCGCCAGCAGCCAAGACTCCCCTGGGCCCTACGAGCAGTACTTC. Its protein is CASSQDSPGPYEQYF.

This clone was counted once. The CDR3 spells CASSLETQYNEQFF. The DNA for the CDR3 is TGTGCCAGCAGCTTAGAAACACAATACAATGAGCAGTTCTTC. This chain uses TRBV7-8 with TRBJ2-1; no clear D. CDR3 length equals 14 residues. Germline V gene data show CDR1 as SGHVS and CDR2 as FQNEAQ. Trimming cost V 1 base and J 4 bases, with 8 bases left between them.

The V call is TRBV7-9, the J call TRBJ2-7; 7 bases line up with TRBD2. The germline V gene has CDR1 SEHNR and CDR2 FQNEAQ (reference sequence). CDR3 length equals 15 residues. V lost 1 base, J lost 2 bases, and 5 bases stayed unmatched. CDR3 nucleotide sequence: TGTGCCAGCAGCTTAGAACTAGCGTACGCCTACGAGCAGTACTTC. Translating it yields CASSLELAYAYEQYF. Using reference TRBV7-9 and TRBJ2-7 for the parts outside the CDR3, the full variable domain is DTGVSQNPRHKITKRGQNVTFRCDPISEHNRLYWYRQTLGQGPEFLTYFQNEAQLEKSRLLSDRFSAERPKGSFSTLEIQRTEQGDSAMYLCASSLELAYAYEQYFGPGTRLTVT.

The chain has TRBV5-4 and TRBJ2-2, with 14 bases aligning to TRBD2. V lost 4 bases, J lost 2 bases, and 4 bases stayed unmatched. CDR3 length equals 17 residues. Germline V CDR1 and CDR2: SGHNT, YYREEE (reference sequence). The CDR3 DNA is TGTGCCAGCAGCCGGGGACTAGCGGGAGTTAACACCGGGGAGCTGTTTTTT. Protein product: CASSRGLAGVNTGELFF.

The J gene is TRBJ2-7, the V gene TRBV7-6, with 7 bases lining up with TRBD1. Per the germline V gene, CDR1 is SGHVS and CDR2 is FNYEAQ. CDR3 length equals 16 residues. V dropped 0 bases and J dropped 2; count of bases not matched to a gene: 7. For the CDR3, the DNA is TGTGCCAGCAGCTTAGCGTGGGACAGCAAAACCTACGAGCAGTACTTC. The encoded protein is CASSLAWDSKTYEQYF.

The chain links TRBV5-4 to TRBJ2-3; unclear D gene. Trimming pared 0 bases from V and 0 bases from J, leaving 8 bases between. Germline V lookup: CDR1 SGHNT, CDR2 YYREEE (reference sequence). The CDR3 runs to 15 residues. The CDR3 DNA reads TGTGCCAGCAGCTTGGGGAGATCTAGCACAGATACGCAGTATTTT. Translated: CASSLGRSSTDTQYF.

The rearrangement links TRBV7-2 to TRBJ1-1, with TRBD1 identical over 8 bases. V was clipped by 5 bases and J by 7 bases; unmatched bases: 6. CDR3 length: 13 residues. CDR1 is SGHTA and CDR2 is FQGNSA in the germline V gene. Here the CDR3 DNA reads TGTGCCAGCAGCATGACAGGGGACGGTGAAGCTTTCTTT. This gives the protein CASSMTGDGEAFF.

This clone came up a few times. The chain has TRBV19 and TRBJ1-1, with 7 bases lining up with TRBD1. V was clipped by 6 bases and J by 0 bases; unmatched bases: 10. CDR3 length: 16 residues. CDR1 is LNHDA and CDR2 is SQIVND in the germline V gene (reference sequence). The CDR3: CASRYRTGAMNTEAFF. In nucleotides, the CDR3 is TGTGCCAGTAGATATCGGACAGGCGCCATGAACACTGAAGCTTTCTTT.

This clone was counted between two and nine times. This rearrangement joins TRBV9 to TRBJ1-2, with 7 positions matching TRBD1. The CDR3 covers 13 residues. The V gene end was trimmed by 0 bases and the J gene end by 5 bases; junction bases not matched to a gene: 1. CDR1 and CDR2 from the germline V gene are SGDLS and YYNGEE. In DNA, the CDR3 is TGTGCCAGCAGCGTAGGACAGGGATATGGCTACACCTTC. It yields the protein CASSVGQGYGYTF.

The chain joins TRBV19 to TRBJ1-3; weak D call: TRBD1 (5 bases). Germline V gene sequence: CDR1 LNHDA, CDR2 SQIVND (reference sequence). The CDR3 spans 11 residues. V lost 11 bases, J lost 4 bases, and 9 bases lay in between. The CDR3 reads CAGAAGNTIYF. The CDR3 region has the DNA TGTGCCGGGGCGGCCGGAAACACCATATATTTT.

The rearrangement uses TRBV6-1 and TRBJ2-1; 8 bases align to TRBD1. The CDR3 is 12 amino acids. V shed 5 bases and J 10 bases; nucleotides not matched to a gene: 4. CDR1 MNHNS and CDR2 SASEGT come from the germline V gene. CDR3 sequence: CASSHGQGEQFF. The CDR3 nucleotides are TGTGCCAGCAGTCACGGACAGGGAGAGCAGTTCTTC.

The rearrangement uses TRBV11-1 and TRBJ2-7; TRBD1 matches at 11 bases. CDR3 size: 15 residues. Per the germline V gene, CDR1 is SGHAT and CDR2 is FQDESV (reference sequence). The V and J ends lost 4 bases and 0 bases, in that order; junction bases with no gene match: 2. CDR3 protein: CASSSGTGGSYEQYF. The CDR3 DNA reads TGTGCCAGCAGCTCAGGGACAGGGGGCTCCTACGAGCAGTACTTC.

This rearrangement joins TRBV7-2 to TRBJ2-7; a weak D match, TRBD2 (6 bases). Trimming took off 5 bases at V and 9 bases at J, with 23 bases between the two ends. The CDR3 loop spans 15 amino acids. Germline lookup yields CDR1 SGHTA and CDR2 FQGNSA. The CDR3 DNA reads TGTGCCAGCAGCCGCGACGGGACTGGGGCAGGGTGGCAGTACTTC. This codes for CASSRDGTGAGWQYF.